This T cell receptor beta chain was identified during a study of graft-versus-host responses after intestinal transplantation. Study summary: Recipients were given multivisceral, liver-intestinal, or isolated intestinal transplants.

Study outcomes and limitations: There were GvH clones found in recipient marrow, and some of them appeared first in ileum or blood.

About this clone: Its matching antigen is unknown.

This CDR3 is built from 16 residues. Germline V gene sequence: CDR1 SGHAT, CDR2 FQDESV (reference sequence). Trimming left V 1 base short and J 4 bases short, with 15 bases between. The data were produced by immunoSEQ multiplex PCR, yet TCRdb's version contains in-frame clones alone and is incomplete. The sample yields more than 80,000 clones, 83% seen once. The sequence was obtained from a human donor who received an intestinal transplant. Sequencing used unstimulated CD8+ T cells sorted from spleen or lymph node cells, obtained before intestinal transplant. The J gene is TRBJ2-3, the V gene TRBV11-1; D gene ambiguous. The CDR3 sequence: CASSLVVMGWADTQYF. CDR3 DNA sequence: TGTGCCAGCAGCTTAGTGGTAATGGGGTGGGCAGATACGCAGTATTTT.